This is a list of T cell receptor beta chains from one sample in a study of T cell responses to AZD1222 COVID-19 vaccine. Assay: immunoSEQ multiplex PCR; the TCRdb copy retains only in-frame clones and omits some. The table lists some 200,000 clones, about 94% of them singletons. The input for sequencing was peripheral blood, taken 28 days after the second AZD1222 dose. Source of these receptors: an adult who received the AZD1222 COVID-19 vaccine. CDR3s include the opening cysteine and the closing phenylalanine or tryptophan. The D gene is left open where the match is weak. The listing skips clone size in some rows; elsewhere it reads once, few, many or a size class.

size,J,V,D,DNA,CDR3
NA,TRBJ1-4,TRBV4-2,NA,TGTGCCAGCACAGGGAGAGACGGAAATGAAAAACTGTTTTTT,CASTGRDGNEKLFF
NA,TRBJ1-5,TRBV7-2,TRBD1,TGTGCCAGCAGCGAATTACAGGGGTACCATCAGCCCCAGCATTTT,CASSELQGYHQPQHF
NA,TRBJ1-3,TRBV2,TRBD1,TGTGCCAGCAGTGGGGACCGGGACAGTCGCTCTGGAAACACCATATATTTT,CASSGDRDSRSGNTIYF
NA,TRBJ1-4,TRBV18,NA,TGTGCCAGCTCACCAGGGGGCGGAGGTGAAAAACTGTTTTTT,CASSPGGGGEKLFF
NA,TRBJ2-2,TRBV4-1,NA,TGCGCCAGCAGCCTGGGGGGGAACACCGGGGAGCTGTTTTTT,CASSLGGNTGELFF
NA,TRBJ1-2,TRBV2,NA,TGTGCCAGCTGGGGCTATGGCTACACCTTC,CASWGYGYTF
NA,TRBJ2-2,TRBV7-6,TRBD2,TGTGCCAGCAGCCCTGCGGGAGGGATTACCGGGGAGCTGTTTTTT,CASSPAGGITGELFF
once,TRBJ1-5,TRBV27,NA,TGTGCCAGCAGTTTATCGAGGGTGACAGACACCCGCGGGGTCAATCAGCCCCAGCATTTT,CASSLSRVTDTRGVNQPQHF
NA,TRBJ2-3,TRBV11-2,NA,TGTGCCAGCAGCCCAAGCTCTTTGGCGCAGTATTTT,CASSPSSLAQYF
NA,TRBJ1-4,TRBV7-6,TRBD1,TGTGCCAGCAGCTTAGATACAGGGGAAGAAAAACTGTTTTTT,CASSLDTGEEKLFF
NA,TRBJ2-1,TRBV5-1,NA,TGCGCCAGCAGCCCCCCCGCCGGTTACAATGAGCAGTTCTTC,CASSPPAGYNEQFF
NA,TRBJ1-4,TRBV5-1,TRBD1,TGCGCCAGCAGCTCCTGGGACAGCCAAAAACTGTTTTTT,CASSSWDSQKLFF
NA,TRBJ1-5,TRBV18,TRBD1,TGTGCCAGCTCACCAGATACAGGGGGGGGCCGGCAGCCCCAGCATTTT,CASSPDTGGGRQPQHF
NA,TRBJ2-5,TRBV4-3,NA,TGCGCCAGCAGCCAAGCGGGAATGCAAGAGACCCAGTACTTC,CASSQAGMQETQYF
once,TRBJ1-6,TRBV5-1,NA,TGCGCCAGCAGCCTGCAGCCAGGGGAGCGTTCACCCCTCCACTTT,CASSLQPGERSPLHF
NA,TRBJ1-1,TRBV11-2,NA,TGTGCCAGCAGCTTAGACCGGAGTGCTGAAGCTTTCTTT,CASSLDRSAEAFF
NA,TRBJ2-5,TRBV10-3,NA,TGTGCCATCAGCGGAGAGGGGACCCAGTACTTC,CAISGEGTQYF
NA,TRBJ2-3,TRBV11-2,NA,TGTGCCAGCAGCTTTCGCAACCCGGGGACGGTTAGCACAGATACGCAGTATTTT,CASSFRNPGTVSTDTQYF
once,TRBJ1-2,TRBV4-1,NA,TGCGCCAGCAGCCAAGATGAGAATGCCTACACCTTC,CASSQDENAYTF
NA,TRBJ1-2,TRBV9,NA,TGTGCCAGCAGCGTTGAGACAGGTCCCTATGGCTACACCTTC,CASSVETGPYGYTF
NA,TRBJ2-2,TRBV6-2/TRBV6-3,NA,TGTGCCAGCAGTTACTCGATCTTCCTATTAACCGGGGAGCTGTTTTTT,CASSYSIFLLTGELFF
NA,TRBJ1-1,TRBV10-3,TRBD1,TGTGCCACCCTGACATCTGGGACAGCAAACACTGAAGCTTTCTTT,CATLTSGTANTEAFF
NA,TRBJ1-2,TRBV9,NA,TGTGCCAGCAGCCCAAACCCGGGGGGTCTAACTAACTATGGCTACACCTTC,CASSPNPGGLTNYGYTF
NA,TRBJ1-1,TRBV11-2,NA,TGTGCCAGCAGCTCGACAGTGAACACTGAAGCTTTCTTT,CASSSTVNTEAFF
NA,TRBJ1-2,TRBV28,NA,TGTGCCAGCAGTTTATTGAGCCAGGGTCATGGCTACACCTTC,CASSLLSQGHGYTF
NA,TRBJ2-5,TRBV5-1,TRBD1,TGCGCCAGCAGCTCCGGGACAGTAGGTGCGGAGACCCAGTACTTC,CASSSGTVGAETQYF
NA,TRBJ2-7,TRBV19,TRBD1,TGTGCCACCCAGACCAGGACAGGGATGGCCTACGAGCAGTACTTC,CATQTRTGMAYEQYF
NA,TRBJ1-1,TRBV10-3,NA,TGTGCCATCAGTGGGGACGGGCACAAGAACACTGAAGCTTTCTTT,CAISGDGHKNTEAFF
once,TRBJ2-3,TRBV6-5,TRBD2,TGTGCCAGCAGTTACCTGACTAGCGGGGCTGATACGCAGTATTTT,CASSYLTSGADTQYF
NA,TRBJ2-1,TRBV24-1,NA,TGTGCCACCAGTGATTTGCAGGAGGGGGAGGGAGAGCAGTTCTTC,CATSDLQEGEGEQFF
NA,TRBJ1-2,TRBV4-1,NA,TGCGCCAGCAGCCAAGATGGCCATCATTTAGCTAACTATGGCTACACCTTC,CASSQDGHHLANYGYTF
NA,TRBJ1-5,TRBV18,TRBD1,TGTGCCAGCTCACCACCGGGAATCCAGGGGGCCCAGCCCCAGCATTTT,CASSPPGIQGAQPQHF
NA,TRBJ2-2,TRBV12-5,NA,TGTGCTAGTGGACTTGGGCAGACCTACACCGGGGAGCTGTTTTTT,CASGLGQTYTGELFF
NA,TRBJ1-2,TRBV7-9,NA,TGTGCCAGCACCATTACCAGGGGAGGCTATGGCTACACCTTC,CASTITRGGYGYTF
NA,TRBJ2-7,TRBV19,NA,TGTGCCAGTAGTACGCTAGACCGGTCGAGTGTGGAGCAGTACTTC,CASSTLDRSSVEQYF
NA,TRBJ2-1,TRBV3-1/TRBV3-2,NA,TGTGCCAGCAGCCTCAGGGAGCGGAACAATGAGCAGTTCTTC,CASSLRERNNEQFF
NA,TRBJ2-7,TRBV30,NA,TGTGCCTGGACAATCCCAGGCGGTTCCCCGAGCTCCTACGAGCAGTACTTC,CAWTIPGGSPSSYEQYF
NA,TRBJ2-3,TRBV5-6,NA,TGTGCCAGCAGCCAAGGGGGTACAGATACGCAGTATTTT,CASSQGGTDTQYF
NA,TRBJ1-3,TRBV7-3,NA,TGTGCCAGCAGCCAATCACCGAGCTCTGGAAACACCATATATTTT,CASSQSPSSGNTIYF
NA,TRBJ1-5,TRBV6-2/TRBV6-3,TRBD1,TGTGCCAGCAGTTGGACAGGGAATCAGCCCCAGCATTTT,CASSWTGNQPQHF
once,TRBJ2-1,TRBV5-4,NA,TGTGCCAGCAGCCTAAACTGGGACCCGACAGAGGCTGAGCAGTTCTTC,CASSLNWDPTEAEQFF
NA,TRBJ1-2,TRBV11-2,NA,TGTGCCAGCAGCTTAGATCCCGCAGCGCACTATGGCTACACCTTC,CASSLDPAAHYGYTF
NA,TRBJ1-5,TRBV6-6,NA,TGTGCCAGCAGAATACAGGAGTATAGCAATCAGCCCCAGCATTTT,CASRIQEYSNQPQHF
NA,TRBJ1-1,TRBV6-2/TRBV6-3,NA,TGTGCCAGCAGTTACTCTATCCAGGGATGGAACACTGAAGCTTTCTTT,CASSYSIQGWNTEAFF
NA,TRBJ2-1,TRBV10-3,TRBD1,TGTGCCATCAGTGGCCAGGGGGCCTACAATGAGCAGTTCTTC,CAISGQGAYNEQFF
once,TRBJ1-3,TRBV5-4,NA,TGTGCCAGCAGCTTGGATACGGGGGGATCTGGAAACACCATATATTTT,CASSLDTGGSGNTIYF
few,TRBJ2-7,TRBV6-5,NA,TGTGCCAGCAGGGACAGTGCGATCTCCTACGAGCAGTACTTC,CASRDSAISYEQYF
NA,TRBJ2-1,TRBV2,TRBD2,TGTGCCAGCAGTTATTTCGCGGGGGGATATGGGAATGAGCAGTTCTTC,CASSYFAGGYGNEQFF
NA,TRBJ1-2,TRBV3-1/TRBV3-2,NA,TGTGCCAGCAGCCTGCCGGGCCTTGGCTACACCTTC,CASSLPGLGYTF
NA,TRBJ1-4,TRBV10-3,NA,TGTGCCATCAGTGAGTCGGCCGCGGGAGAAAAACTGTTTTTT,CAISESAAGEKLFF
NA,TRBJ2-1,TRBV30,TRBD2,TGTGCCTGGACTAGCGGGGGTTGGAATGAGCAGTTCTTC,CAWTSGGWNEQFF
NA,TRBJ2-1,TRBV24-1,NA,TGTGCCACCGCTAGTCACCTGCGAACCGAGTTCAATGAGCAGTTCTTC,CATASHLRTEFNEQFF
once,TRBJ1-5,TRBV18,NA,TGTGCCAGCTCACCGACAGAAAGCAATCAGCCCCAGCATTTT,CASSPTESNQPQHF
NA,TRBJ1-2,TRBV5-6,TRBD1,TGTGCCAGCAGCCTAGAAATAGACAGGGTAGGTGGCTACACCTTC,CASSLEIDRVGGYTF
NA,TRBJ1-5,TRBV6-5,NA,TGTGCCAGCGTAACAGCTTATAGCAATCAGCCCCAGCATTTT,CASVTAYSNQPQHF
NA,TRBJ2-2,TRBV18,NA,TGTGCCAGCTCACCACCCAACAGCCCTACCGGGGAGCTGTTTTTT,CASSPPNSPTGELFF